This TCR beta chain was captured in a study of T cell responses to AZD1222 COVID-19 vaccine. Study-wide points: The study reported that nearly half of spike-specific TCRs target unmutated variant regions.

Profiled with immunoSEQ multiplex PCR; TCRdb holds only in-frame clones, not every one. The table includes more than 100,000 clones, about 92% detected once. The germline V gene has CDR1 MNHEY and CDR2 SVGAGI. Trimming took off 6 bases at V and 5 bases at J, with 11 bases between the two ends. This CDR3 region has 14 residues. This clone was seen a single time. Antigen: not known. The source was peripheral blood, collected on day 0 of AZD1222 vaccination. This clonotype originated in an adult in good health. The V and J genes are TRBV6-5 and TRBJ1-6, with D possibly TRBD1 on 5 matching bases. CDR3 in DNA: TGTGCCAGCAGCTCAGGGCCTGATAATTCACCCCTCCACTTT. This sequence encodes CASSSGPDNSPLHF.